This entry features one T cell receptor beta chain sequence. What this receptor recognizes is not known. Base qualities were left out, and no much larger clone turns up one base away. The sample comes from a study of control samples from healthy donors and cancer patients (dated by TCRdb to the early 2020s). Library creation used the immunoSEQ multiplex PCR assay. Here the immuneACCESS table is served through TCRdb, limited to in-frame sequences with V and J called. Missing clones are a known gap in these copies; in checked studies unresolved V genes cover under half, and the rest lacks a known reason. The sample records around 110,000 clones, over 90% of which are singletons. The leading ten clones occupy about 2.6% of the sample. From a lookup of the germline V gene, CDR1 and CDR2 are KGHDR and SFDVKD. The CDR3 has 15 amino acids, counting the end cysteine and phenylalanine. This entry keeps only the CDR3 DNA: 45 bases, framed from base 1. The junction carries 18 bases between V and J, which are trimmed by 4 bases and 7 bases respectively.

The sequence came from a man aged 30-40 years in good health. Sequenced material: blood. The chain is assembled from TRBV24-1 and TRBJ1-2; no confident D gene assignment can be made. The CDR3 protein is CATSDRLTPLGGYTF. Here is the DNA: TGTGCCACCAGTGACAGACTCACCCCGTTGGGTGGCTACACCTTC.